These 30 T cell receptor beta chains were sequenced from one sample in a study of T cells expressing NK-cell markers. TCRdb re-called the 5' RACE reads and gives one entry per CDR3 protein, without DNA. The sample has 200,000 to 300,000 distinct CDR3 sequences. Sequencing was performed on blood T cells: a sorted CD56 or NKG2C T cell subset, CD4+ or CD8+ T cells, or bulk PBMC T cells (not recorded which). These receptor sequences come from a man younger than 30 in good health.

The CDR3 sequence is CASSGTGATTQYF. V gene TRBV5-6 combines with J gene TRBJ2-5; with no DNA, the TCRdb D assignment of TRBD1 cannot be verified. Germline V gene data show CDR1 as SGHDT and CDR2 as YYEEEE. CDR3 length: 13 residues.

Here the CDR3 reads CASSQDLRLLTDTQYF. The chain recombines TRBV4-1 with TRBJ2-3. Germline values: CDR1 MGHRA, CDR2 YSYEKL. This CDR3 contains 16 residues.

The chain has TRBV30 and TRBJ2-6; the TCRdb D gene call, TRBD1, has no DNA to confirm it. Germline CDR1 is GTSNPN and CDR2 is SVGIG (reference sequence). The CDR3 spans 15 residues. The CDR3 loop reads CASLTGNSGANVLTF.

The chain has TRBV6-6 and TRBJ2-7; TCRdb's D call, TRBD1, is unchecked because there is no DNA. Germline-derived CDR1 and CDR2 are MNHNY and SVGAGI (reference sequence). The CDR3 length is 13 residues. CDR3 sequence reads: CAGRGTGHNEQYF.

The chain is built from TRBV27 and TRBJ2-6; TCRdb gives TRBD1 as the D gene, but with no DNA this cannot be confirmed. CDR1 MNHEY and CDR2 SMNVEV come from the germline V gene (reference sequence). The CDR3 consists of 17 residues. The CDR3 sequence is CASSRRDNLGGANVLTF.

J is TRBJ2-3 and V is TRBV12-3 or TRBV12-4; TCRdb's assignment of TRBD2 cannot be checked, as there is no DNA. This CDR3 is 15 amino acids long. This chain's CDR3 is CASSVSSPSTDTQYF.

The V and J genes are TRBV25-1 and TRBJ2-2. The CDR3 has 14 amino acids. CDR1 is MGHDK, CDR2 SYGVNS, per germline. The CDR3 sequence: CASSEGLLAGELFF.

The rearrangement joins TRBV20-1 to TRBJ2-5. In germline, CDR1 is DFQATT, CDR2 SNEGSKA (reference sequence). This CDR3 is 14 amino acids long. CDR3 in amino acids: CSAKAMTGLETQYF.

V usage is TRBV29-1 and J usage is TRBJ2-1; TCRdb designates TRBD2, a call that cannot be tested without DNA. CDR3 length: 15 amino acids. From germline, CDR1 is SQVTM and CDR2 ANQGSEA. CDR3 residues: CSSLGSTRGGNEQFF.

J is TRBJ2-2 and V is TRBV11-2; TCRdb lists TRBD1, though no DNA is available to test this call. From germline, CDR1 is SGHAT and CDR2 FQNNGV. There are 15 residues in the CDR3. The CDR3 sequence: CASRTGTLSTGELFF. Using reference TRBV11-2 and TRBJ2-2 for the parts outside the CDR3, the full variable domain is EAGVAQSPRYKIIEKRQSVAFWCNPISGHATLYWYQQILGQGPKLLIQFQNNGVVDDSQLPKDRFSAERLKGVDSTLKIQPAKLEDSAVYLCASRTGTLSTGELFFGEGSRLTVL.

This chain links TRBV30 with TRBJ1-6. Germline-derived CDR1 and CDR2 are GTSNPN and SVGIG (reference sequence). The CDR3 contains 16 residues. The CDR3 spells CAWSVRRGGGNSPLHF.

The chain employs TRBV6-5 and TRBJ2-5; without DNA, the TCRdb call of TRBD1 cannot be checked. Germline CDR1 and CDR2: MNHEY and SVGAGI. The CDR3 sequence is 18 residues long. The CDR3 region is CASSYPHKQRGLGETQYF.

The rearrangement joins TRBV7-2 to TRBJ1-2; as DNA is missing, the TRBD1 call by TCRdb cannot be tested. Germline lookup yields CDR1 SGHTA and CDR2 FQGNSA. The CDR3 is made up of 14 amino acids. CDR3 loop: CASSPGSRQGGYTF. Combining the CDR3 with reference TRBV7-2 and TRBJ1-2 gives the whole variable domain GAGVSQSPSNKVTEKGKDVELRCDPISGHTALYWYRQSLGQGLEFLIYFQGNSAPDKSGLPSDRFSAERTGGSVSTLTIQRTQQEDSAVYLCASSPGSRQGGYTFGSGTRLTVV.

This chain connects TRBV7-3 to TRBJ2-3; absent DNA, TCRdb's TRBD1 call cannot be checked. Germline V gives CDR1 SGHTA, CDR2 FQGTGA. The CDR3 has 16 amino acids. CDR3 in amino acids: CASSLKGDRGKDTQYF.

This chain uses TRBV5-5 with TRBJ2-5. The CDR3 extends over 16 amino acids. CDR1 is SGHKS, CDR2 YYEKEE, per germline (reference sequence). The CDR3 is CASSLAAAMYQETQYF.

The chain recombines TRBV15 with TRBJ2-2; TCRdb lists TRBD1, though no DNA is available to test this call. Germline CDR1 is LNHNV and CDR2 is YYDKDF (reference sequence). This CDR3 comprises 15 residues. CDR3 loop: CATSRDLDRPRELFF.

The chain links TRBV4-3 to TRBJ2-1. The V gene's germline CDR1 is LGHNA and CDR2 YSLEER. This CDR3 contains 17 residues. The chain's CDR3 is CASSLNPTISSYNEQFF.

The chain carries TRBV5-1 and TRBJ1-1; TCRdb returns TRBD1, unconfirmable since there is no DNA. Per germline, CDR1 SGHRS and CDR2 YFSETQ. CDR3 size: 16 residues. The CDR3 sequence is CASSFRTGGVGTEAFF.

This chain connects TRBV15 to TRBJ2-1; the D call of TRBD2 rests on TCRdb alone, since no DNA is present to check it. The CDR3 contains 16 residues. In germline, CDR1 is LNHNV, CDR2 YYDKDF (reference sequence). CDR3: CATSRDQLAGYNEQFF.

The rearrangement uses TRBV20-1 and TRBJ2-1. The CDR3 sequence is 12 residues long. Germline loops: CDR1 DFQATT, CDR2 SNEGSKA (reference sequence). The chain's CDR3 is CSASPSPGEQFF.

The chain has TRBV7-2 and TRBJ1-1; TCRdb calls TRBD1, which cannot be checked without DNA. There are 16 residues in the CDR3. Per the germline V gene, CDR1 is SGHTA and CDR2 is FQGNSA. This CDR3 is CASSLFPLTGNTEAFF.

V and J are TRBV20-1 and TRBJ2-7; TCRdb's assignment of TRBD1 cannot be checked, as there is no DNA. The CDR3 length is 13 residues. Per germline, CDR1 DFQATT and CDR2 SNEGSKA (reference sequence). The CDR3 reads CSVAGPTTYEQYF.

The V gene is TRBV27, the J gene TRBJ2-1; TCRdb's D call, TRBD2, is unchecked because there is no DNA. The CDR3 runs to 13 residues. Germline V gene lookup returns CDR1 MNHEY and CDR2 SMNVEV (reference sequence). This CDR3 reads CASRLQRDPEQFF.

This chain links TRBV12-3 or TRBV12-4 with TRBJ2-1; without DNA, the TCRdb call of TRBD1 cannot be checked. CDR3 size: 15 residues. CDR3 sequence: CASSLYRDIYNEQFF.

This chain links TRBV12-3 or TRBV12-4 with TRBJ2-7; the D call from TCRdb, TRBD2, cannot be confirmed without DNA. The CDR3 runs to 16 residues. CDR3: CASGLLAGGLSYEQYF.

The rearrangement links TRBV5-6 to TRBJ1-1. The CDR3 is made up of 14 amino acids. Germline assignment: CDR1 SGHDT and CDR2 YYEEEE. This CDR3 is CASSLDRVGTEAFF.

The gene calls are TRBV7-2 and TRBJ2-2; TCRdb selects TRBD1, and the lack of DNA leaves this call unchecked. CDR3 length: 18 amino acids. CDR1 and CDR2 from the germline V gene are SGHTA and FQGNSA. CDR3 region: CASSPPPWSPKNTGELFF.

The CDR3 is CASATRSVPLADTQYF. The chain carries TRBV27 and TRBJ2-3. The CDR3 is made up of 16 amino acids. Germline CDR1 reads MNHEY; CDR2 reads SMNVEV (reference sequence).

The chain is built from TRBV3-1 and TRBJ2-2; TCRdb returns TRBD1, unconfirmable since there is no DNA. The CDR3 consists of 16 residues. Per the germline V gene, CDR1 is LGHDT and CDR2 is YNNKEL (reference sequence). CDR3: CASSQVSGQNTGELFF. Full variable domain (missing parts from reference TRBV3-1 and TRBJ2-2): DTAVSQTPKYLVTQMGNDKSIKCEQNLGHDTMYWYKQDSKKFLKIMFSYNNKELIINETVPNRFSPKSPDKAHLNLHINSLELGDSAVYFCASSQVSGQNTGELFFGEGSRLTVL.

V gene TRBV10-3 combines with J gene TRBJ2-1. Germline lookup yields CDR1 ENHRY and CDR2 SYGVKD. This CDR3 is 13 amino acids long. The chain's CDR3 is CATRGVLDNEQFF.